The 10 T cell receptor beta chains reported below all come from one sample, sequenced in a study of technical replicates of blood from a handful of donors. The method was immunoSEQ multiplex PCR; TCRdb's version includes in-frame clones alone and lacks a portion of them. Among approximately 15,000 clones listed, around 86% were seen once. Sequencing input: PBMCs. These receptors were collected from a human donor in good health.

This rearrangement joins TRBV5-1 to TRBJ1-1, with 8 bases matching TRBD1. Germline V gene data show CDR1 as SGHRS and CDR2 as YFSETQ. V dropped 5 bases and J dropped 4; count of bases not matched to a gene: 10. The CDR3 totals 15 residues. CDR3 DNA sequence: TGCGCCAGCAGTGGGCAGGGGGCTTCGGGCACTGAAGCTTTCTTT. The encoded protein is CASSGQGASGTEAFF.

The chain combines TRBV7-3 with TRBJ2-7; the match to TRBD2 covers 9 bases. Trimming took 5 bases from V and 4 from J; bases not matched to a gene: 15. The CDR3 has 17 amino acids. CDR1 SGHTA and CDR2 FQGTGA come from the germline V gene. CDR3 bases: TGTGCCAGCAGCGAAGGGCCTAGCGGGGACGGGGCTTACGAGCAGTACTTC. Its protein product is CASSEGPSGDGAYEQYF.

The V call is TRBV6-6, the J call TRBJ2-7; 9 positions match TRBD2. Germline CDR1 MNHNY, CDR2 SVGAGI (reference sequence). J lost 0 bases, V lost 4 bases, and 4 bases had no gene match. The CDR3 has 15 amino acids. The CDR3 is CASSSTSGPSYEQYF. CDR3 coding DNA: TGTGCCAGCAGTTCGACTAGCGGTCCCTCCTACGAGCAGTACTTC.

The chain joins TRBV5-1 to TRBJ1-2; 8 positions match TRBD1. Per germline, CDR1 SGHRS and CDR2 YFSETQ. The length of the CDR3 is 15 residues. Losses at the gene ends were 0 bases for V and 4 bases for J; bases not matched to a gene: 5. CDR3 nucleotide sequence: TGCGCCAGCAGCTTGGCGACAGGGGCAGGCTATGGCTACACCTTC. Translating gives CASSLATGAGYGYTF.

The chain's CDR3 is CAWAGQGARAFF. The CDR3, as DNA: TGTGCCTGGGCCGGGCAGGGGGCAAGAGCTTTCTTT. The chain couples TRBV30 to TRBJ1-1; 8 nucleotides match TRBD1. Unmatched junction bases numbered 9, after V lost 5 bases and J lost 10 bases. This CDR3 comprises 12 residues. Germline V gene lookup returns CDR1 GTSNPN and CDR2 SVGIG (reference sequence).

This sequence joins TRBV10-3 and TRBJ2-7, with 7 bases identical to TRBD1. The CDR3 totals 13 residues. The germline V gene encodes CDR1 ENHRY and CDR2 SYGVKD. V shed 3 bases and J 5 bases; nucleotides not matched to a gene: 4. This CDR3 is CAISEQGRNEQYF. For the CDR3, the DNA is TGTGCCATCAGTGAACAGGGGCGGAACGAGCAGTACTTC.

Written as DNA, the CDR3 is TGCGCCAGCAGCTGGCAGGGGCTGGGCACAGATACGCAGTATTTT. This codes for CASSWQGLGTDTQYF. This chain joins TRBV5-1 and TRBJ2-3; tentatively, D is TRBD1 (6 bases). Trimming cost V 3 bases and J 1 base, with 12 bases left between them. CDR1 and CDR2 (germline): SGHRS, YFSETQ. The CDR3 runs 15 residues.

As for this clone: One junction end disagrees with the germline gene, perhaps due to a read error. V usage is TRBV10-3 and J usage is TRBJ2-1, with 9 bases matching TRBD1. There are 16 residues in the CDR3. The germline CDR1 and CDR2 sequences are ENHRY and SYGVKD. The CDR3 here is CAISDRQGGSHNEQFF. The CDR3 bases are TGTGCCATCAGTGATCGACAGGGGGGCTCCCACAATGAGCAGTTCTTC.

The chain is built from TRBV18 and TRBJ2-1; 8 bases fit TRBD1. Germline loops: CDR1 KGHSH, CDR2 LQKENI. J lost 3 bases, V lost 0 bases, and 7 bases had no gene match. This CDR3 comprises 17 residues. The CDR3 is CASSPPFSGQGYNEQFF. CDR3 sequence (DNA): TGTGCCAGCTCACCACCGTTTTCAGGACAGGGCTACAATGAGCAGTTCTTC. Combining the CDR3 with reference TRBV18 and TRBJ2-1 gives the whole variable domain NAGVMQNPRHLVRRRGQEARLRCSPMKGHSHVYWYRQLPEEGLKFMVYLQKENIIDESGMPKERFSAEFPKEGPSILRIQQVVRGDSAAYFCASSPPFSGQGYNEQFFGPGTRLTVL.

The chain uses TRBV6-6 and TRBJ2-2, with a weak D call TRBD1 (6 bases). Germline CDR1 MNHNY, CDR2 SVGAGI (reference sequence). This CDR3 is built from 15 residues. Trimming left V 6 bases short and J 0 bases short, with 11 bases between. CDR3: CASRPGQTNTGELFF. The CDR3 DNA sequence: TGTGCCAGCAGACCAGGACAGACGAACACCGGGGAGCTGTTTTTT.